The 18 T cell receptor beta chains in this list originate from one sample, sequenced in a study of blood T cell repertoires in COVID-19. TCRdb's table, derived via immunoSEQ multiplex PCR, lists solely in-frame clones and lacks some. The profile covers nearly 250,000 clones, with 86% appearing a single time and approximately 6% taken by the ten largest. The sample consisted of peripheral blood. The receptors originated from a woman at least 80 years old with COVID-19, enrolled during active disease.

The chain carries TRBV2 and TRBJ1-1; 9 positions agree with TRBD1. V was clipped by 6 bases and J by 1 base; unmatched bases: 3. Germline V CDR1 and CDR2: SNHLY, FYNNEI. The CDR3 runs 14 residues. CDR3 coding DNA: TGTGCCAGCAGGCTGACAGGGGGGAACACTGAAGCTTTCTTT. Amino acids: CASRLTGGNTEAFF.

Remarks on this clone: The same CDR3 arises from other DNA sequences in this sample as well. The chain carries TRBV27 and TRBJ2-2; TRBD2 agrees at 11 bases. The CDR3 loop spans 15 amino acids. V lost 3 bases and J lost 6; bases outside the gene matches: 3. Germline V lookup: CDR1 MNHEY, CDR2 SMNVEV (reference sequence). The CDR3 DNA is TGTGCCAGCAGTTTTAGCGGGGGGGCACCCGGGGAGCTGTTTTTT. Protein: CASSFSGGAPGELFF.

J is TRBJ2-3 and V is TRBV7-2; a possible D gene is TRBD2 (7 bases). This CDR3 contains 15 residues. V lost 1 base and J 5 bases, leaving 13 bases between the germline ends. Germline loops: CDR1 SGHTA, CDR2 FQGNSA. The CDR3 loop is CASSLDRGALDTQYF. Written as DNA, the CDR3 is TGTGCCAGCAGCTTAGACCGGGGGGCCCTAGATACGCAGTATTTT. The variable domain in full, with the rest retrieved from reference TRBV7-2 and TRBJ2-3, is GAGVSQSPSNKVTEKGKDVELRCDPISGHTALYWYRQSLGQGLEFLIYFQGNSAPDKSGLPSDRFSAERTGGSVSTLTIQRTQQEDSAVYLCASSLDRGALDTQYFGPGTRLTVL.

Only a few counts were recorded for this clone. For the CDR3, the DNA is TGTGCCAGCAGTTACCAGGGGGAAAACGAGCAGTACGTC. It yields the protein CASSYQGENEQYV. The chain couples TRBV6-6 to TRBJ2-7; 7 bases are shared with TRBD1. Germline CDR1 MNHNY, CDR2 SVGAGI (reference sequence). With 2 bases clipped from V and 5 bases from J, the junction kept 3 bases outside the gene matches. The CDR3 has 13 amino acids.

The chain combines TRBV11-2 with TRBJ1-3, with a possible D match to TRBD1 (6 bases). Trimming stripped 4 bases from V and 8 bases from J, with 21 bases between. This CDR3 is 16 amino acids long. The germline V gene encodes CDR1 SGHAT and CDR2 FQNNGV. DNA for the CDR3: TGTGCCAGCAGCTCGGCAAGGGGGAAGGTAGTAGACACCATATATTTT. Translated, it gives CASSSARGKVVDTIYF.

The rearrangement joins TRBV19 to TRBJ1-1; D is uncertain. This CDR3 comprises 13 residues. Germline values: CDR1 LNHDA, CDR2 SQIVND (reference sequence). V lost 7 bases and J lost 4, with 13 bases in between. As DNA, the CDR3 is TGTGCCAGTACCGGGGAAGTGGGCACTGAAGCTTTCTTT. This encodes CASTGEVGTEAFF. The variable domain in full, with the rest retrieved from reference TRBV19 and TRBJ1-1, is DGGITQSPKYLFRKEGQNVTLSCEQNLNHDAMYWYRQDPGQGLRLIYYSQIVNDFQKGDIAEGYSVSREKKESFPLTVTSAQKNPTAFYLCASTGEVGTEAFFGQGTRLTVV.

The genes are TRBV19 and TRBJ2-2; 8 positions match TRBD1. This CDR3 has 15 amino acids. Trimming removed 8 bases from V and 2 bases from J; junction bases left unmatched: 7. Per germline, CDR1 LNHDA and CDR2 SQIVND (reference sequence). Here the CDR3 reads CASYPGGFNTGELFF. CDR3 bases: TGTGCCAGTTACCCAGGGGGCTTCAACACCGGGGAGCTGTTTTTT.

This clone was detected only once. The chain joins TRBV5-1 to TRBJ1-3; maybe TRBD1 (6 bases). Germline lookup yields CDR1 SGHRS and CDR2 YFSETQ. CDR3 length: 14 amino acids. V was clipped by 4 bases and J by 4 bases, with 12 bases between them. The CDR3 bases are TGCGCCAGCAGCCCCACAGGGTTCGGAAACACCATATATTTT. Amino acids: CASSPTGFGNTIYF. Full variable domain (missing parts from reference TRBV5-1 and TRBJ1-3): KAGVTQTPRYLIKTRGQQVTLSCSPISGHRSVSWYQQTPGQGLQFLFEYFSETQRNKGNFPGRFSGRQFSNSRSEMNVSTLELGDSALYLCASSPTGFGNTIYFGEGSWLTVV.

This chain joins TRBV5-1 and TRBJ2-2; 7 bases fit TRBD1. CDR1 and CDR2 from the germline V gene are SGHRS and YFSETQ. Trimming removed 2 bases from V and 1 base from J; junction bases left unmatched: 2. CDR3 length equals 15 residues. The CDR3 DNA is TGCGCCAGCAGCTTTACAGGGGAGAACACCGGGGAGCTGTTTTTT. Its translation: CASSFTGENTGELFF.

This chain joins TRBV4-1 and TRBJ1-3; TRBD1 matches 11 bases. With 2 bases clipped from V and 0 bases from J, the junction kept 6 bases outside the gene matches. The V gene's germline CDR1 is MGHRA and CDR2 YSYEKL. This CDR3 region has 18 residues. CDR3 in amino acids: CASSQPGQGANSGNTIYF. The CDR3 nucleotides are TGCGCCAGCAGCCAACCTGGACAGGGGGCAAACTCTGGAAACACCATATATTTT.

The DNA of the CDR3 is TGTGCCAGCAGCTATTTCTCCACTGAAGCTTTCTTT. Protein: CASSYFSTEAFF. J is TRBJ1-1 and V is TRBV5-6; D not certain. This CDR3 has 12 residues. With 3 bases removed from V and 4 bases from J, the gap between germline ends came to 7 bases. Germline V gives CDR1 SGHDT, CDR2 YYEEEE.

This chain uses TRBV18 with TRBJ1-3; weak D call: TRBD1 (6 bases). The V gene's germline CDR1 is KGHSH and CDR2 LQKENI. The CDR3 has 16 residues. The V gene lost 3 bases and the J gene lost 0 bases, with 12 bases spanning the gap. The CDR3 sequence: CASSPLVGHSGNTIYF. CDR3 in DNA: TGTGCCAGCTCACCCCTCGTGGGACACTCTGGAAACACCATATATTTT.

This chain connects TRBV28 to TRBJ1-5, with 7 bases fitting TRBD1. CDR1 is MDHEN and CDR2 is SYDVKM in the germline V gene. V lost 6 bases, J lost 4 bases, and 3 bases stayed unmatched. This CDR3 region has 13 residues. The CDR3 is CASRPDRNQPQHF. The CDR3 DNA reads TGTGCCAGCAGGCCGGACAGGAATCAGCCCCAGCATTTT.

This sequence joins TRBV5-4 and TRBJ2-3; 9 bases align to TRBD2. CDR1 SGHNT and CDR2 YYREEE come from the germline V gene (reference sequence). There are 16 residues in the CDR3. Trimming cost V 4 bases and J 6 bases; bases outside gene matches: 12. In DNA form, the CDR3 reads TGTGCCAGCAGCACCCAGGAGGGTAGCGGGGGCGATACGCAGTATTTT. Translation: CASSTQEGSGGDTQYF.

This clone was observed a handful of times. This chain links TRBV5-8 with TRBJ1-6, with D perhaps TRBD1 (5 bases). From germline, CDR1 is SGHTS and CDR2 YDEGEE. This CDR3 is 14 amino acids long. V was shortened by 4 bases and J by 4 bases, with 9 bases between the two germline ends. The CDR3 region is CASSPTGYNSPLHF. DNA for the CDR3: TGTGCCAGCAGCCCAACAGGATATAATTCACCCCTCCACTTT.

The genes are TRBV6-5 and TRBJ2-5; D gene unclear. CDR3 length equals 14 residues. CDR1 is MNHEY, CDR2 SVGAGI, per germline. V lost 10 bases and J lost 1, with 16 bases in between. CDR3 in DNA: TGTGCCACAAAACATCCCGAGGCCCAAGAGACCCAGTACTTC. This codes for CATKHPEAQETQYF.

The gene calls are TRBV30 and TRBJ2-5; D might be TRBD2 (6 bases). The CDR3 is made up of 12 amino acids. The V gene lost 2 bases and the J gene lost 4 bases, with 8 bases spanning the gap. Germline V gene sequence: CDR1 GTSNPN, CDR2 SVGIG (reference sequence). The CDR3 reads CAWSLGGETQYF. CDR3 in DNA: TGTGCCTGGAGTCTCGGGGGAGAGACCCAGTACTTC.

The CDR3 protein is CAIRTSGDTDTQYF. The CDR3 DNA follows: TGTGCCATCAGGACTAGCGGGGACACAGATACGCAGTATTTT. The chain combines TRBV10-3 with TRBJ2-3, with TRBD2 identical over 11 bases. The V and J ends lost 6 bases and 2 bases, in that order; junction bases with no gene match: 1. The CDR3 sequence is 14 residues long. The germline V gene has CDR1 ENHRY and CDR2 SYGVKD.